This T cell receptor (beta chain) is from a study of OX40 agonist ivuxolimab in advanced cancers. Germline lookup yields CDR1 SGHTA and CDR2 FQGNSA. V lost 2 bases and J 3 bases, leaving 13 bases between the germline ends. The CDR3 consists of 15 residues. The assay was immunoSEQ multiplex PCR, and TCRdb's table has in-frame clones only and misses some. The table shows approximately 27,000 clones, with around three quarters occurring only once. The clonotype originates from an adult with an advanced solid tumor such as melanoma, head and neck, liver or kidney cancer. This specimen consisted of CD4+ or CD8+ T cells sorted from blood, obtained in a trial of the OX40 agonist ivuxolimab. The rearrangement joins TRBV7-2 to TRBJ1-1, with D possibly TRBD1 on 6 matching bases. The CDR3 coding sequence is TGTGCCAGCAGCTTACTGGGGGCGTCGCACACTGAAGCTTTCTTT. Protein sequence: CASSLLGASHTEAFF.